This TCR beta chain was obtained from a study of sequential checkpoint blockade in melanoma. Study-level information: Patients were randomized 1:1 to nivolumab-then-ipilimumab or ipilimumab-then-nivolumab first-line.

Treatment defined: randomized to nivolumab then ipilimumab (arm A) or the reverse (arm B). PBMC sorting kept live CD3+CD8+ cells without CD19 or CD56. The germline gives CDR1 LGHNA, CDR2 YSLEER. The ends lost 4 bases at V and 3 bases at J; junction bases unmatched: 5. The CDR3 sequence is 15 residues long. Method: immunoSEQ multiplex PCR; TCRdb's copy keeps in-frame clones and lacks some. The sample records tens of thousands of clones, less than 90% being singletons. In this sample, this clone turned up once. V gene TRBV4-3 combines with J gene TRBJ2-7; 11 bases fit TRBD2. Sequenced here: CD8+ T cells sorted from blood (inferred from file names), sampled from a patient given nivolumab and ipilimumab in sequence. The TCR comes from a human donor with melanoma. The CDR3 loop reads CASSLLAGVRYEQYF. CDR3 in DNA: TGCGCCAGCAGCCTACTAGCGGGAGTACGCTACGAGCAGTACTTC.